One and the same sample provided the 19 T cell receptor beta chains below, sequenced in a study of beta chain features in type 1 diabetes. Every isolated RNA sample was fully reverse transcribed, so sequencing captured expressed TCRB transcripts. The protocol was immunoSEQ multiplex PCR, while the TCRdb copy is restricted to in-frame clones and leaves out a portion. The sample has around 450,000 clones; 11% are singletons. Sequenced input: naive CD4+ T cells from blood. Every receptor here comes from a woman under 30 in good health.

This chain joins TRBV29-1 and TRBJ1-1; no clear D gene. The CDR3 loop spans 13 amino acids. Germline V gene lookup returns CDR1 SQVTM and CDR2 ANQGSEA. The germline V and J ends were trimmed by 3 bases and 0 bases, with 8 bases remaining between them. The CDR3 loop reads CSVDPGMNTEAFF. The CDR3 nucleotides are TGCAGCGTTGATCCAGGCATGAACACTGAAGCTTTCTTT.

This clone was found a few times. Other nucleotide sequences in the sample specify the same CDR3. This sequence joins TRBV18 and TRBJ2-1; D gene unclear. Germline CDR1 KGHSH, CDR2 LQKENI. The CDR3 covers 12 residues. With 3 bases removed from V and 3 bases from J, the gap between germline ends came to 3 bases. The CDR3 reads CASSPSYNEQFF. The DNA of the CDR3 is TGTGCCAGCTCACCCAGCTACAATGAGCAGTTCTTC.

This clone was seen only a few times. The CDR3 protein is CASSGRPGDPYNEQFF. The CDR3 DNA reads TGTGCCAGTAGTGGCCGTCCGGGGGATCCCTACAATGAGCAGTTCTTC. The rearrangement uses TRBV19 and TRBJ2-1, with D perhaps matching TRBD2 (6 bases). V lost 5 bases and J 2 bases, leaving 16 bases between the germline ends. This CDR3 has 16 amino acids. Germline CDR1 reads LNHDA; CDR2 reads SQIVND (reference sequence).

This chain connects TRBV2 to TRBJ1-2, with 11 bases that match TRBD1. After removal of 5 bases from V and 4 bases from J, the junction contained 3 bases not matched to a gene. The CDR3 contains 14 residues. Looked up from germline, CDR1 is SNHLY and CDR2 is FYNNEI. The CDR3 DNA reads TGTGCCAGCAGTACGGACAGGGGGCCCTATGGCTACACCTTC. It encodes CASSTDRGPYGYTF.

This sequence joins TRBV4-2 and TRBJ2-3, with D unresolved. V was trimmed by 0 bases and J by 3 bases, leaving 7 bases between them. Germline lookup yields CDR1 LGHNA and CDR2 YNFKEQ. The CDR3 spans 14 residues. CDR3 protein: CASSQDPKTDTQYF. The CDR3 nucleotides read TGTGCCAGCAGCCAAGATCCGAAAACAGATACGCAGTATTTT.

This rearrangement joins TRBV13 to TRBJ2-5; D is tentatively TRBD1 or TRBD2 (6 bases each). V was clipped by 5 bases and J by 3 bases, with 19 bases between them. The germline CDR1 and CDR2 sequences are PRHDT and FYEKMQ (reference sequence). This CDR3 comprises 16 residues. The DNA of the CDR3 is TGTGCCAGCAGCGGAAAAAGGGGGACTTACGAAGAGACCCAGTACTTC. Translation gives CASSGKRGTYEETQYF.

This chain joins TRBV20-1 and TRBJ2-3; D remains unclear. V was cut by 4 bases and J by 5 bases, with 4 bases left in between. Looked up from germline, CDR1 is DFQATT and CDR2 is SNEGSKA (reference sequence). The length of the CDR3 is 10 residues. Here the CDR3 DNA reads TGCAGTGCTACGCTAGATACGCAGTATTTT. Amino acids: CSATLDTQYF.

This clone was detected only a few times. The chain carries TRBV10-2 and TRBJ2-3; D could derive from TRBD1 or TRBD2 (6 bases each). The CDR3 consists of 15 residues. V lost 6 bases to trimming and J lost 4 bases, with 17 bases between them. The germline V gene has CDR1 WSHSY and CDR2 SAAADI. The CDR3 nucleotides read TGCGCCAGCAGGAGGGGGAGGAGGGCCGCAGATACGCAGTATTTT. This codes for CASRRGRRAADTQYF.

The chain has TRBV2 and TRBJ1-6; TRBD1 matches 8 bases. Per the germline V gene, CDR1 is SNHLY and CDR2 is FYNNEI. This CDR3 region has 13 residues. V lost 7 bases, J lost 10 bases, and 6 bases stayed unmatched. The CDR3 protein is CASTDRGRSPLHF. For the CDR3, the DNA is TGTGCCAGCACTGACAGGGGAAGATCACCCCTCCACTTT.

This clone was recorded a few times. The chain uses TRBV9 and TRBJ2-1; no clear D gene. The CDR3 length is 13 residues. Germline values: CDR1 SGDLS, CDR2 YYNGEE. V was clipped by 0 bases and J by 9 bases, with 10 bases between them. Here the CDR3 DNA reads TGTGCCAGCAGCGTAGTTGAGAGGACTGAGCAGTTCTTC. Translated, it gives CASSVVERTEQFF.

The chain carries TRBV5-4 and TRBJ2-3; possibly TRBD1 or TRBD2 for D (5 bases each). V lost 4 bases and J lost 0, with 12 bases in between. This CDR3 spans 15 amino acids. The V gene's germline CDR1 is SGHNT and CDR2 YYREEE (reference sequence). This chain's CDR3 is CASSQGRTSTDTQYF. CDR3 nucleotide sequence: TGTGCCAGCAGCCAGGGACGGACTAGCACAGATACGCAGTATTTT.

This clone has only a few counts. This sample includes further DNA sequences coding for the same CDR3. This chain uses TRBV7-9 with TRBJ2-5; D is unresolved. Trimming stripped 3 bases from V and 4 bases from J, with 3 bases between. CDR1 is SEHNR, CDR2 FQNEAQ, per germline (reference sequence). This CDR3 is 11 amino acids long. DNA for the CDR3: TGTGCCAGCAGCTTCGTAGAGACCCAGTACTTC. Amino acid sequence: CASSFVETQYF.

This chain links TRBV7-9 with TRBJ2-5, with 9 positions matching TRBD1. With 5 bases clipped from V and 5 bases from J, the junction kept 9 bases outside the gene matches. Germline V gene lookup returns CDR1 SEHNR and CDR2 FQNEAQ (reference sequence). This CDR3 has 15 residues. The DNA for the CDR3 is TGTGCCAGCAGCCGCCGGGACAGGGTATGGGAGACCCAGTACTTC. Translating it yields CASSRRDRVWETQYF.

The rearrangement uses TRBV7-9 and TRBJ2-1; 8 nucleotides line up with TRBD2. CDR3 length equals 18 residues. Looked up from germline, CDR1 is SEHNR and CDR2 is FQNEAQ (reference sequence). V gave up 1 base and J gave up 7 bases; unmatched junction bases: 15. The CDR3 DNA reads TGTGCCAGCAGCTTAGATTGGCCAGCGGGAGTTAGAATGAATGAGCAGTTCTTC. It encodes CASSLDWPAGVRMNEQFF.

J is TRBJ1-5 and V is TRBV2, with 8 bases matching TRBD1. With 4 bases clipped from V and 7 bases from J, the junction kept 6 bases outside the gene matches. This CDR3 spans 14 amino acids. In germline, CDR1 is SNHLY, CDR2 FYNNEI. The CDR3 sequence is CASSAQGAEQPQHF. As DNA, the CDR3 is TGTGCCAGCAGTGCCCAGGGGGCTGAACAGCCCCAGCATTTT.

This clone has more than one count but fewer than ten. V gene TRBV5-1 combines with J gene TRBJ1-5; D uncertain. This CDR3 is built from 15 residues. Trimming removed 1 base at V and 1 base at J, with 9 bases between. The germline V gene has CDR1 SGHRS and CDR2 YFSETQ. The CDR3 region has the DNA TGCGCCAGCAGCTTGACTCCAGAGAGCAATCAGCCCCAGCATTTT. It translates to CASSLTPESNQPQHF. The whole variable domain, remainder taken from reference TRBV5-1 and TRBJ1-5, is KAGVTQTPRYLIKTRGQQVTLSCSPISGHRSVSWYQQTPGQGLQFLFEYFSETQRNKGNFPGRFSGRQFSNSRSEMNVSTLELGDSALYLCASSLTPESNQPQHFGDGTRLSIL.

This clone was counted only a few times. CDR3 sequence: CASRDPGQGASREQYV. The DNA of the CDR3 is TGTGCCAGCAGAGACCCGGGACAGGGGGCTTCCCGCGAGCAGTACGTC. This chain joins TRBV2 and TRBJ2-7; 12 bases agree with TRBD1. CDR1 SNHLY and CDR2 FYNNEI come from the germline V gene. The J segment lost 6 bases and the V segment lost 6 bases, leaving 12 bases of the junction unmatched. The CDR3 spans 16 residues.

The CDR3 region is CASTPLNTGELFF. CDR3 bases: TGTGCCAGCACCCCCCTAAACACCGGGGAGCTGTTTTTT. The chain uses TRBV7-2 and TRBJ2-2; no reliable D call. V was trimmed by 7 bases and J by 2 bases, leaving 8 bases between them. The CDR3 covers 13 residues. Germline V gives CDR1 SGHTA, CDR2 FQGNSA.

The chain uses TRBV27 and TRBJ2-3, with TRBD1 as a possible D gene (5 bases). There are 16 residues in the CDR3. Germline values: CDR1 MNHEY, CDR2 SMNVEV (reference sequence). V lost 4 bases, J lost 1 base, and 15 bases lay in between. The CDR3 sequence is CASSSRDLKRTDTQYF. The CDR3 coding sequence is TGTGCCAGCAGTTCCAGGGATCTTAAACGCACAGATACGCAGTATTTT.